The next 19 T cell receptor beta chains were all read from a single sample in a study of control samples from healthy donors and cancer patients (dated by TCRdb to the early 2020s). Libraries were constructed by the immunoSEQ multiplex PCR assay. As stored in TCRdb, this immuneACCESS dataset retains in-frame rearrangements with V and J assigned. A fraction of the clones does not appear; measured against another copy, unresolved V genes explain less than half of the discrepancy, and the remainder lacks a known reason. This sample comprises about 51,000 clones, approximately 80% of them detected only once. The ten most abundant clones make up roughly 9.1% of the sample. Source material: blood. The receptors originated from a man aged 65 to 79 in good health.

This chain joins TRBV11-2 and TRBJ1-3, with 7 bases matching TRBD1. Germline CDR1 is SGHAT and CDR2 is FQNNGV. The CDR3 has 18 residues. V trimming: 6 bases; J trimming: 5 bases; junction bases outside the gene matches: 19. The CDR3 protein is CASSSYRGDRESRNTIYF. CDR3 DNA: TGTGCCAGCAGTTCCTACCGTGGAGACAGGGAATCGAGAAACACCATATATTTT.

The chain joins TRBV4-1 to TRBJ1-6; 10 bases align to TRBD1. Per germline, CDR1 MGHRA and CDR2 YSYEKL. V gave up 4 bases and J gave up 9 bases; unmatched junction bases: 3. The CDR3 runs to 14 residues. CDR3 loop: CASSPGTGVSPLHF. In nucleotides, the CDR3 is TGCGCCAGCAGCCCCGGGACAGGGGTTTCACCCCTCCACTTT.

The chain is built from TRBV11-2 and TRBJ1-2; the match to TRBD1 covers 7 bases. Germline V gene sequence: CDR1 SGHAT, CDR2 FQNNGV. The CDR3 has 15 residues. Trimming removed 1 base from V and 4 bases from J; junction bases left unmatched: 6. CDR3 sequence: CASSLGQGLRYGYTF. Here the CDR3 DNA reads TGTGCCAGCAGCTTAGGACAGGGCCTTCGCTATGGCTACACCTTC.

V is TRBV15 and J is TRBJ2-7; 7 nucleotides match TRBD2. Looked up from germline, CDR1 is LNHNV and CDR2 is YYDKDF (reference sequence). The V segment lost 2 bases and the J segment 5 bases; nucleotides outside the gene matches: 9. The CDR3 is 15 residues long. CDR3 DNA: TGTGCCACCAGCAGACCCTTAGCGGGCGTTCACGAGCAGTACTTC. As protein: CATSRPLAGVHEQYF.

This chain links TRBV2 with TRBJ2-5; D gene unclear. The CDR3 runs 14 residues. Per the germline V gene, CDR1 is SNHLY and CDR2 is FYNNEI. Trimming stripped 6 bases from V and 1 base from J, with 12 bases between. The DNA of the CDR3 is TGTGCCAGCAGCTCCGTAGTATCCCAAGAGACCCAGTACTTC. It translates to CASSSVVSQETQYF.

V usage is TRBV5-1 and J usage is TRBJ2-6; D is undetermined. Looked up from germline, CDR1 is SGHRS and CDR2 is YFSETQ. V was pared by 4 bases and J by 0 bases, with 11 bases between. The CDR3 sequence is 16 residues long. In nucleotides, the CDR3 is TGCGCCAGCAGCCTACCGGACGGCTCTGGGGCCAACGTCCTGACTTTC. It encodes CASSLPDGSGANVLTF.

This clone was seen just once. This chain links TRBV28 with TRBJ2-1, with D perhaps matching TRBD1 or TRBD2 (5 bases each). The CDR3 is made up of 17 amino acids. Trimming left V 5 bases short and J 3 bases short, with 20 bases between. From germline, CDR1 is MDHEN and CDR2 SYDVKM. The CDR3 sequence: CASSQMGLANIYNEQFF. The CDR3 bases are TGTGCCAGCAGTCAAATGGGGCTAGCCAATATCTACAATGAGCAGTTCTTC.

The V gene is TRBV19, the J gene TRBJ2-3; 10 nucleotides match TRBD1. With 2 bases clipped from V and 4 bases from J, the junction kept 6 bases outside the gene matches. There are 16 residues in the CDR3. The germline gives CDR1 LNHDA, CDR2 SQIVND (reference sequence). CDR3 loop: CASSISGTGAPDTQYF. DNA for the CDR3: TGTGCCAGTAGTATATCCGGGACAGGGGCACCAGATACGCAGTATTTT.

The chain employs TRBV4-1 and TRBJ2-3; D might be TRBD1 (6 bases). Trimming removed 4 bases at V and 0 bases at J, with 11 bases between. The germline CDR1 and CDR2 sequences are MGHRA and YSYEKL. The CDR3 contains 15 residues. CDR3 nucleotide sequence: TGCGCCAGCAGCCTGACAGGTCCTAGCACAGATACGCAGTATTTT. This encodes CASSLTGPSTDTQYF.

The CDR3 DNA reads as TGCAGCTCCGCGGAGGGATACGACTACAATGAGCAGTTCTTC. It yields the protein CSSAEGYDYNEQFF. The chain carries TRBV29-1 and TRBJ2-1, with D possibly matching TRBD2 (6 bases). V shed 8 bases and J shed 3 bases, with 17 bases lying between them. CDR3 length: 14 residues. Germline V gene lookup returns CDR1 SQVTM and CDR2 ANQGSEA.

The V and J genes are TRBV28 and TRBJ2-5, with a tentative D call TRBD1 (6 bases). Trimming took off 4 bases at V and 5 bases at J, with 14 bases between the two ends. The CDR3 loop spans 14 amino acids. Germline V gene data show CDR1 as MDHEN and CDR2 as SYDVKM. In DNA, the CDR3 is TGTGCCAGCAGTTCCCAACAGGGAGTGGAGACCCAGTACTTC. It encodes CASSSQQGVETQYF.

The chain has TRBV30 and TRBJ1-2, with 7 bases identical to TRBD1. This CDR3 has 12 residues. V lost 5 bases, J lost 7 bases, and 7 bases stayed unmatched. Germline V gene sequence: CDR1 GTSNPN, CDR2 SVGIG (reference sequence). In DNA form, the CDR3 reads TGTGCCTGGGGCCGGACAGGAACTGGCTACACCTTC. Its translation is CAWGRTGTGYTF.

This clone was recorded a few times. The rearrangement uses TRBV2 and TRBJ1-5; 10 nucleotides agree with TRBD1. CDR1 and CDR2 from the germline V gene are SNHLY and FYNNEI. With V trimmed by 5 bases and J by 7 bases, 5 bases remained unmatched. The CDR3 has 14 residues. CDR3 coding DNA: TGTGCCAGCAGTCGGGGACAGGGGTTCCAGCCCCAGCATTTT. Protein product: CASSRGQGFQPQHF.

Only one count was recorded for this clone. The chain couples TRBV5-1 to TRBJ1-1; 7 bases fit TRBD1. V trimming: 4 bases; J trimming: 4 bases; junction bases outside the gene matches: 10. Germline V gene data show CDR1 as SGHRS and CDR2 as YFSETQ. The CDR3 totals 15 residues. Written as DNA, the CDR3 is TGCGCCAGCAGCAGGGCTGGGACAGTAGCCACTGAAGCTTTCTTT. Its protein product is CASSRAGTVATEAFF.

The chain has TRBV3-1 (or the pseudogene TRBV3-2) and TRBJ2-1; 13 bases match TRBD2. Germline CDR1 is LGHDT and CDR2 is YNNKEL (reference sequence). The CDR3 loop spans 19 amino acids. V shed 1 base and J 8 bases; nucleotides not matched to a gene: 14. The CDR3: CASSQATSRTSGSRYEQFF. For the CDR3, the DNA is TGTGCCAGCAGCCAAGCGACGTCGAGGACTAGCGGGAGTCGGTATGAGCAGTTCTTC.

The chain links TRBV7-2 to TRBJ2-1; 8 bases map to TRBD1. The CDR3 extends over 17 amino acids. Germline loops: CDR1 SGHTA, CDR2 FQGNSA. V was pared by 5 bases and J by 4 bases, with 13 bases of the junction left unmatched. The CDR3 DNA reads TGTGCCAGCAGCGCCTCCCAGGGGGCGAACATGTACAATGAGCAGTTCTTC. Translating it yields CASSASQGANMYNEQFF.

The chain's CDR3 is CASSYVNPPYNEQFF. The CDR3 region has the DNA TGTGCCAGCAGTTACGTAAATCCCCCCTACAATGAGCAGTTCTTC. The chain is built from TRBV6-6 and TRBJ2-1; D is uncertain. The V gene's germline CDR1 is MNHNY and CDR2 SVGAGI (reference sequence). V was trimmed by 2 bases and J by 2 bases, leaving 10 bases between them. This CDR3 spans 15 amino acids.

The chain joins TRBV2 to TRBJ1-2; unclear D gene. From germline, CDR1 is SNHLY and CDR2 FYNNEI. This CDR3 comprises 12 residues. V lost 4 bases to trimming and J lost 2 bases, with 5 bases between them. This chain's CDR3 is CASSGLNYGYTF. The CDR3 nucleotides are TGTGCCAGCAGTGGGCTCAACTATGGCTACACCTTC.

The chain has TRBV11-2 and TRBJ2-5; perhaps TRBD2 as D (5 bases). The CDR3 is 13 residues long. V gave up 4 bases and J gave up 2 bases, with 8 bases separating them. CDR1 is SGHAT and CDR2 is FQNNGV in the germline V gene. CDR3 residues: CASSSDWQETQYF. The CDR3, as DNA: TGTGCCAGCAGCTCGGACTGGCAAGAGACCCAGTACTTC.